The rows below give T cell receptor beta chains drawn from one sample of a study of blood T cell repertoires in COVID-19. The table came from immunoSEQ multiplex PCR; TCRdb's copy has only in-frame clones and leaves some out. The data contain about 68,000 clones, more than 60% of them singletons. The sample consisted of peripheral blood. The receptors here all came from a woman in her 50s with acute or convalescent COVID-19. Each CDR3 is given with its conserved first and last residue. The D gene is left open where the match is weak. The size of a clone is reported for some rows only, either as once, few or many, or as a class for expanded clones.

j_call d_call clone_size v_call cdr3_nt cdr3_aa
TRBJ2-1 TRBD1 . TRBV13 TGTGCCAGCAGCTCCCGACAGGGTTACAATGAGCAGTTCTTC CASSSRQGYNEQFF
TRBJ2-3 TRBD2 once TRBV7-6 TGTGCCAGCAGCTTGGCTAGCGGGGGAGATACGCAGTATTTT CASSLASGGDTQYF
TRBJ2-7 TRBD2 . TRBV18 TGTGCCAGCTCACCACCGTTACTAGCGGGAGTCCACGAGCAGTACTTC CASSPPLLAGVHEQYF
TRBJ1-4 TRBD1 . TRBV12-3/TRBV12-4 TGTGCCACCAAGGGGGCCGCTAATGAAAAACTGTTTTTT CATKGAANEKLFF
TRBJ2-3 . . TRBV13 TGTGCCAGCAGCCCGCTCGCGGGAGATACGCAGTATTTT CASSPLAGDTQYF
TRBJ2-5 TRBD1 . TRBV24-1 TGTGCCGTCACTAAGGACAGGGGGCTTGGTTCGGAGACCCAGTACTTC CAVTKDRGLGSETQYF
TRBJ1-1 . . TRBV3-1/TRBV3-2 TGTGCCAGCAGCCAACCAGGGGTGAACACTGAAGCTTTCTTT CASSQPGVNTEAFF
TRBJ1-4 . . TRBV10-3 TGTGCCATCAGTGATGGGCGGGCGGCTAATGAAAAACTGTTTTTT CAISDGRAANEKLFF
TRBJ1-1 . . TRBV27 TGTGCCAGCAGGCCCTTACGACATAACACTGAAGCTTTCTTT CASRPLRHNTEAFF
TRBJ2-1 TRBD2 once TRBV18 TGTGCCAGCTCACCACCGAACGGGGGGGCGGGTAATGAGCAGTTCTTC CASSPPNGGAGNEQFF
TRBJ1-2 TRBD1 . TRBV7-9 TGTGCCAGCAGCCCAGGGACAGGGGATGTCGGTGGCTACACCTTC CASSPGTGDVGGYTF
TRBJ2-7 TRBD1 medium-sized TRBV7-9 TGTGCCAGCAGCGGGCGGGGACAGGGGGCTATCGAGCAGTACTTC CASSGRGQGAIEQYF
TRBJ1-2 . . TRBV24-1 TGTGCCACCAGTGACCCTGACTATGGCTACACCTTC CATSDPDYGYTF
TRBJ2-7 TRBD2 few TRBV18 TGTGCCAGCTCCCCAACTAGCGGGAGTAGGTACGAGCAGTACTTC CASSPTSGSRYEQYF
TRBJ1-6 TRBD1 . TRBV5-1 TGCGCCAGCAGCTTGGATCAGACAGGGATTAATTCACCCCTCCACTTT CASSLDQTGINSPLHF
TRBJ1-3 . few TRBV5-4 TGTGCCAGCAGCTTATCAGGGCCCGGAAACACCATATATTTT CASSLSGPGNTIYF
TRBJ1-4 . few TRBV28 TGTGCCAGCAATACAGGGAATTTGAGTAATGAAAAACTGTTTTTT CASNTGNLSNEKLFF
TRBJ2-4 . . TRBV12-3/TRBV12-4 TGTGCCAACTCCCAGGGGTCCAAAAACATTCAGTACTTC CANSQGSKNIQYF
TRBJ1-1 . . TRBV25-1 TGTGCCAGCAGTGAATGGAGAGGTACTGAAGCTTTCTTT CASSEWRGTEAFF
TRBJ2-1 TRBD2 . TRBV19 TGTGCCAGTAGTATTGTAGCGGGGTCCTACAATGAGCAGTTCTTC CASSIVAGSYNEQFF
TRBJ2-3 . . TRBV7-2 TGTGCCAGCAGCTTAGGAGGTCGGGGGGCCACAGATACGCAGTATTTT CASSLGGRGATDTQYF
TRBJ2-1 . . TRBV6-4 TGTGCCAGCAGTGACTCGTTTCAGACATCCTACAATGAGCAGTTCTTC CASSDSFQTSYNEQFF
TRBJ2-2 . . TRBV24-1 TGTGCCACCGGACAGTCGAACACCGGGGAGCTGTTTTTT CATGQSNTGELFF
TRBJ2-5 TRBD2 . TRBV6-2/TRBV6-3 TGTGCCAGCAGTCCAGGGACTAGCGGCCCGTACCAAGAGACCCAGTACTTC CASSPGTSGPYQETQYF
TRBJ2-7 . . TRBV4-2 TGTGCCAGCAGCCCCTCTGACCTGGACTCTTACGAGCAGTACTTC CASSPSDLDSYEQYF
TRBJ2-7 TRBD2 . TRBV19 TGTGCCAGTCGGACTAGCGGGAGTACCCAGTACTTC CASRTSGSTQYF
TRBJ2-5 TRBD2 . TRBV5-5 TGTGCCAGCAGCTTGGGACCCTTAGCGGGGGTAGAAGAGACCCAGTACTTC CASSLGPLAGVEETQYF
TRBJ1-1 . . TRBV19 TGTGCCAGTAGTAGTACAGGGCGGAACACTGAAGCTTTCTTT CASSSTGRNTEAFF
TRBJ1-1 TRBD1 . TRBV5-6 TGTGCCAGCAGCTCCACAGGGGTGGGGAACACTGAAGCTTTCTTT CASSSTGVGNTEAFF
TRBJ1-1 TRBD1 . TRBV11-3 TGTGCCAGCAGCAAAGCCGGGACAGAGAACACTGAAGCTTTCTTT CASSKAGTENTEAFF
TRBJ2-1 TRBD2 . TRBV7-6 TGTGCCAGCAGTGCTACTAGCGGGACCTCCTACAATGAGCAGTTCTTC CASSATSGTSYNEQFF
TRBJ2-7 TRBD1 . TRBV18 TGTGCCAGCTCACCACGGACAGGATTCTACGAGCAGTACTTC CASSPRTGFYEQYF
TRBJ1-1 . . TRBV5-4 TGTGCCAGCAGCTGGAGGCAGGTGAACACTGAAGCTTTCTTT CASSWRQVNTEAFF
TRBJ2-1 . . TRBV3-1/TRBV3-2 TGTGCCAGCAGCCAAGGGGACTTTGGAACGGAGCAGTTCTTC CASSQGDFGTEQFF
TRBJ1-6 . . TRBV7-9 TGTGCCAGCAGCTTATCAGGTTCACCCCTCCACTTT CASSLSGSPLHF
TRBJ1-5 . . TRBV3-1/TRBV3-2 TGTGCCAGCAGCCAACTGAGCAATCAGCCCCAGCATTTT CASSQLSNQPQHF
TRBJ1-2 . . TRBV3-1/TRBV3-2 TGTGCCAGCAGCCGCTCTGAGGCGCGGGTCAGCTACACCTTC CASSRSEARVSYTF
TRBJ1-1 . . TRBV24-1 TGTGCCACCAGTGATGAGCAGGGACTGCAGAACACTGAAGCTTTCTTT CATSDEQGLQNTEAFF
TRBJ1-1 TRBD1 . TRBV5-1 TGCGCCAGCACCTCTACAGGGGCGAGCACTGAAGCTTTCTTT CASTSTGASTEAFF
TRBJ1-2 TRBD1 few TRBV18 TGTGCCAGCTCTAAGAATACAGGGGATCTCTCGTATGGCTACACCTTC CASSKNTGDLSYGYTF
TRBJ2-7 . . TRBV21-1 TGTGCGACTCACTCGGTGGGGGGGCGGGTCGCGTTTTACGAGCAGTACTTC CATHSVGGRVAFYEQYF
TRBJ2-7 . . TRBV11-2 TGTGCCAGCAGCTTAGATGAGTACAGTTCGAAGCAGTACTTC CASSLDEYSSKQYF
TRBJ1-5 TRBD1 . TRBV27 TGTGCCAGCGGAGGGGGCATCAATCAGCCCCAGCATTTT CASGGGINQPQHF
TRBJ1-1 . . TRBV29-1 TGCAGCGTTGAAGACGGGGGAAGCACTGAAGCTTTCTTT CSVEDGGSTEAFF
TRBJ1-2 . . TRBV29-1 TGCAGCTCCCACGGCCCGAGGGTGGGGGGCTACACCTTC CSSHGPRVGGYTF
TRBJ1-6 TRBD1 . TRBV6-6 TGTGCCAGCAGTTTCACAGGGGGCAGTTCACCCCTCCACTTT CASSFTGGSSPLHF
TRBJ2-5 TRBD2 once TRBV11-2 TGTGCCAGCAGCCGGGGGGGCGGGAGCAGCCAAGAGACCCAGTACTTC CASSRGGGSSQETQYF
TRBJ1-1 TRBD1 . TRBV6-5 TGTGCCAGCAGTTATGGCGGCGGGGGACAGGGTGAAGCTTTCTTT CASSYGGGGQGEAFF
TRBJ1-4 TRBD1 . TRBV3-1/TRBV3-2 TGTGCCAGCAGCCACCGGGACAGGACGGGGGAAAAACTGTTTTTT CASSHRDRTGEKLFF
TRBJ2-3 . . TRBV15 TGTGCCACCAGCAGAGAGGCCGTGGGGAGTGGATCAGATACGCAGTATTTT CATSREAVGSGSDTQYF
TRBJ2-5 TRBD2 . TRBV29-1 TGCAGCGGATCACCGGCGGGAGGGCCGGGAGAGACCCAGTACTTC CSGSPAGGPGETQYF
TRBJ1-1 TRBD1 . TRBV6-5 TGTGCCAGCTTCTCCAGGGGGCTCAACACTGAAGCTTTCTTT CASFSRGLNTEAFF
TRBJ2-3 TRBD2 medium-sized TRBV28 TGTGCCAGCAGTTTTAGCGGGGGAGGGTCAAGAGATACGCAGTATTTT CASSFSGGGSRDTQYF
TRBJ2-5 . once TRBV7-2 TGTGCCAGCAGCTTATCCCCAGGAGAGACCCAGTACTTC CASSLSPGETQYF
TRBJ2-1 TRBD2 . TRBV11-3 TGTGCCAGCAGCTTAGGGACTAGCGCCTACAATGAGCAGTTCTTC CASSLGTSAYNEQFF
TRBJ2-1 . . TRBV29-1 TGCAGCGCCTCAAAAGGGGGCAATGAGCAGTTCTTC CSASKGGNEQFF
TRBJ1-2 . few TRBV30 TGTGCCTGGAGCGCGGGGGGCCCGAACTATGGCTACACCTTC CAWSAGGPNYGYTF
TRBJ2-1 . . TRBV3-1/TRBV3-2 TGTGCCAGCAGCCACCAGGGTCTCAACAATGAGCAGTTCTTC CASSHQGLNNEQFF
TRBJ1-1 TRBD1 . TRBV7-3 TGTGCCAGCAGCCCCGGGACAGGGGGCACTGAAGCTTTCTTT CASSPGTGGTEAFF